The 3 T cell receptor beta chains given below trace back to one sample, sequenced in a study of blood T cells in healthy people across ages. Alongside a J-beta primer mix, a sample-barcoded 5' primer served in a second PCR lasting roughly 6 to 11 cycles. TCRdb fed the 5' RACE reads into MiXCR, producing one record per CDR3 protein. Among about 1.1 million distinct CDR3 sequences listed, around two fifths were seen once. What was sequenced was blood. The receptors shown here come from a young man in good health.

In DNA form, the CDR3 reads TGCAGTGCTAGACCATCTGACAGGCGTTATAATTCACCCCTCCACTTT. This encodes CSARPSDRRYNSPLHF. V usage is TRBV20-1 and J usage is TRBJ1-6; TRBD1 is a possible D gene (6 bases). The V and J ends lost 2 bases and 4 bases respectively, with 15 bases between them. The germline CDR1 and CDR2 sequences are DFQATT and SNEGSKA (reference sequence). The CDR3 spans 16 residues.

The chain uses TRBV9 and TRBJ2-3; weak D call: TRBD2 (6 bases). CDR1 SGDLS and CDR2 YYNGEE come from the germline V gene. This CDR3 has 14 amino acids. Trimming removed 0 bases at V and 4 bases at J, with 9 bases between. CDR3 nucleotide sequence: TGTGCCAGCAGCGTAGAGTGGGGGGCAGATACGCAGTATTTT. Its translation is CASSVEWGADTQYF.

The chain's CDR3 is CASSFKGRNSPLHF. The DNA for the CDR3 is TGTGCCAGCAGTTTTAAAGGCAGAAATTCACCCCTCCACTTT. J is TRBJ1-6 and V is TRBV28; D not certain. This CDR3 spans 14 amino acids. V lost 3 bases, J lost 7 bases, and 10 bases lay in between. Germline assignment: CDR1 MDHEN and CDR2 SYDVKM. The variable domain in full, completed from reference TRBV28 and TRBJ1-6, reads DVKVTQSSRYLVKRTGEKVFLECVQDMDHENMFWYRQDPGLGLRLIYFSYDVKMKEKGDIPEGYSVSREKKERFSLILESASTNQTSMYLCASSFKGRNSPLHFGNGTRLTVT.